Listed below are T cell receptor beta chains from one sample, sequenced in a study of T cell responses to AZD1222 COVID-19 vaccine. Sequencing used immunoSEQ multiplex PCR; TCRdb keeps in-frame clones, though not all of them. The data contain about 160,000 clones, 88% of them singletons. Source: peripheral blood, taken on day 0 of AZD1222 vaccination. The receptors here all came from an adult in good health. CDR3s include the opening cysteine and the closing phenylalanine or tryptophan. The D gene is left open where the match is weak. The size field is filled for only some rows; it gives once, few, many or a size class.

v_call,clone_size,j_call,d_call,cdr3_aa,cdr3_nt
TRBV5-3,.,TRBJ1-5,TRBD1,CARSADRDHQPQHF,TGTGCCAGAAGCGCCGACAGGGATCATCAGCCCCAGCATTTT
TRBV6-5,few,TRBJ2-1,TRBD2,CASSWRGGSEQFF,TGTGCCAGCAGTTGGCGGGGGGGAAGTGAGCAGTTCTTC
TRBV5-1,.,TRBJ2-1,.,CASSLVPWGAAPYNEQFF,TGCGCCAGCAGCTTGGTACCCTGGGGGGCGGCTCCCTACAATGAGCAGTTCTTC
TRBV30,.,TRBJ1-6,TRBD1,CAWSLGTGHYNSPLHF,TGTGCCTGGAGTCTTGGGACAGGCCACTATAATTCACCCCTCCACTTT
TRBV18,.,TRBJ2-7,TRBD1,CASSPTGTGSYEQYF,TGTGCCAGCTCACCCACCGGGACAGGATCCTACGAGCAGTACTTC
TRBV25-1,.,TRBJ1-3,TRBD1,CASSRPGQAGNTIYF,TGTGCCAGCAGCCGACCGGGACAGGCTGGAAACACCATATATTTT
TRBV7-6,.,TRBJ2-1,.,CASSLATSAGLSYNEQFF,TGTGCCAGCAGCCTAGCCACCTCCGCAGGCTTATCCTACAATGAGCAGTTCTTC
TRBV6-5,.,TRBJ1-5,.,CASGNSNNQPQHF,TGTGCCAGCGGTAATAGTAATAATCAGCCCCAGCATTTT
TRBV12-3/TRBV12-4,.,TRBJ2-1,.,CASRSRLSEQFF,TGTGCCAGCAGGTCCCGGCTTAGTGAGCAGTTCTTC
TRBV5-6,.,TRBJ1-4,.,CASSWGRLEKLFF,TGTGCCAGCAGCTGGGGACGGCTTGAAAAACTGTTTTTT
TRBV4-3,.,TRBJ1-4,.,CASSQEGRGEKLFF,TGCGCCAGCAGCCAAGAGGGAAGGGGTGAAAAACTGTTTTTT
TRBV7-2,.,TRBJ2-1,.,CASSLEGGHNEQFF,TGTGCCAGCAGCTTAGAGGGGGGTCACAATGAGCAGTTCTTC
TRBV6-5,.,TRBJ2-7,.,CASSYSRGNEQYF,TGTGCCAGCAGTTACTCCCGGGGGAACGAGCAGTACTTC
TRBV6-5,.,TRBJ1-1,.,CASSSQMNTEAFF,TGTGCCAGCAGTTCCCAAATGAACACTGAAGCTTTCTTT
TRBV7-2,.,TRBJ1-2,TRBD1,CASSLVTGGTNYGYTF,TGTGCCAGCAGCTTAGTGACAGGGGGCACTAACTATGGCTACACCTTC
TRBV27,.,TRBJ2-5,TRBD1,CASSLRAWNRGTQETQYF,TGTGCCAGCAGTCTACGGGCCTGGAACAGGGGCACCCAAGAGACCCAGTACTTC
TRBV7-8,few,TRBJ1-1,.,CASSFSSENTEAFF,TGTGCCAGCAGCTTCTCATCTGAGAACACTGAAGCTTTCTTT
TRBV27,.,TRBJ1-2,.,CASSNRGGLGGYTF,TGTGCCAGCAGTAATCGGGGGGGGCTTGGAGGCTACACCTTC
TRBV30,.,TRBJ1-1,TRBD1,CAWDFGTGMNTEAFF,TGTGCCTGGGATTTCGGGACAGGGATGAACACTGAAGCTTTCTTT
TRBV25-1,.,TRBJ1-1,TRBD1,CASSARDRVGAFF,TGTGCCAGCTCCGCCCGGGACAGGGTGGGGGCTTTCTTT
TRBV3-1/TRBV3-2,.,TRBJ1-2,.,CASSQLYGYTF,TGTGCCAGCAGCCAACTCTATGGCTACACCTTC
TRBV28,.,TRBJ1-2,.,CASSGDSGLSYGYTF,TGTGCCAGCAGCGGTGACAGCGGGCTGAGCTATGGCTACACCTTC
TRBV11-2,.,TRBJ1-1,.,CASSARVVGTEAFF,TGTGCCAGCAGCGCCCGGGTGGTTGGCACTGAAGCTTTCTTT
TRBV3-1/TRBV3-2,.,TRBJ1-4,.,CASSPTGTNEKLFF,TGTGCCAGCAGCCCAACAGGGACTAATGAAAAACTGTTTTTT
TRBV28,.,TRBJ1-5,.,CASSPPGQYSNQPQHF,TGTGCCAGCAGTCCCCCCGGACAGTATAGCAATCAGCCCCAGCATTTT
TRBV4-1,.,TRBJ2-1,.,CASSQGRYEQFF,TGCGCCAGCAGCCAAGGACGATATGAGCAGTTCTTC
TRBV6-5,.,TRBJ1-1,.,CASILLADSSTEAFF,TGTGCCAGCATCCTCTTGGCCGACAGCTCCACTGAAGCTTTCTTT
TRBV21-1,.,TRBJ2-7,.,CASSKGGVPGDYEQYF,TGTGCCAGCAGCAAAGGAGGGGTGCCGGGGGACTACGAGCAGTACTTC
TRBV5-1,few,TRBJ1-5,TRBD1,CASSFGTGGRNQPQHF,TGCGCCAGCAGCTTCGGGACAGGGGGCCGCAATCAGCCCCAGCATTTT
TRBV19,.,TRBJ1-4,.,CASRGGATNEKLFF,TGTGCCAGTAGAGGGGGTGCAACTAATGAAAAACTGTTTTTT
TRBV20-1,.,TRBJ2-1,.,CSAGRTTEQFF,TGCAGTGCTGGGAGAACTACTGAGCAGTTCTTC
TRBV11-3,.,TRBJ2-2,.,CASSLDPTIGELFF,TGTGCCAGCAGCTTAGATCCCACCATCGGGGAGCTGTTTTTT
TRBV19,.,TRBJ1-3,.,CASSLLGNTIYF,TGTGCCAGTAGTTTGTTGGGAAACACCATATATTTT
TRBV28,.,TRBJ1-1,.,CASSSNTEAFF,TGTGCCAGCAGTTCGAACACTGAAGCTTTCTTT
TRBV28,once,TRBJ1-5,TRBD1,CAIKPQGAANQPQHF,TGTGCCATCAAACCACAGGGGGCAGCGAATCAGCCCCAGCATTTT
TRBV18,.,TRBJ2-5,TRBD1,CASSPGQQETQYF,TGTGCCAGCTCACCGGGACAGCAAGAGACCCAGTACTTC
TRBV19,.,TRBJ2-6,TRBD1,CASIGTRDRGYSGANVLTF,TGTGCCAGTATTGGAACCCGGGACAGGGGGTATTCTGGGGCCAACGTCCTGACTTTC
TRBV3-1/TRBV3-2,.,TRBJ2-5,.,CASSQVGRSETQYF,TGTGCCAGCAGCCAAGTAGGGCGCTCGGAGACCCAGTACTTC
TRBV10-3,.,TRBJ2-3,.,CAITAKGTDTQYF,TGTGCCATCACTGCCAAGGGCACAGATACGCAGTATTTT
TRBV6-5,.,TRBJ2-7,TRBD1,CASSPREGQAYEQYF,TGTGCCAGCAGCCCACGTGAAGGACAGGCATACGAGCAGTACTTC
TRBV5-4,.,TRBJ1-5,.,CASSRGGDQPQHF,TGTGCCAGCAGCAGAGGTGGGGATCAGCCCCAGCATTTT
TRBV28,.,TRBJ2-4,.,CASSLIQRWTIQYF,TGTGCCAGCAGTTTAATCCAGAGGTGGACCATTCAGTACTTC
TRBV27,.,TRBJ2-1,TRBD1,CASSWRQGWNEQFF,TGTGCCAGCAGCTGGAGACAGGGGTGGAATGAGCAGTTCTTC
TRBV5-1,.,TRBJ2-1,TRBD1,CASSYGQGSVMGNEQFF,TGCGCCAGCAGCTATGGACAGGGCTCGGTCATGGGGAATGAGCAGTTCTTC
TRBV28,.,TRBJ2-1,TRBD1,CASHGGTGVNEQFF,TGTGCCAGCCATGGGGGGACAGGGGTCAATGAGCAGTTCTTC
TRBV7-9,once,TRBJ2-7,.,CASSLEGDPYEQYF,TGTGCCAGCAGCTTAGAGGGCGATCCCTACGAGCAGTACTTC
TRBV7-2,once,TRBJ1-5,.,CASSFLGFASQQPQHF,TGTGCCAGCAGCTTTTTGGGTTTCGCCTCTCAACAGCCCCAGCATTTT
TRBV5-1,.,TRBJ2-7,.,CASSRGASYEQYF,TGCGCCAGCAGCAGGGGAGCCTCCTACGAGCAGTACTTC
TRBV28,.,TRBJ1-2,.,CASRQGYGYTF,TGTGCCAGCAGACAGGGTTACGGCTACACCTTC
TRBV7-9,.,TRBJ2-7,.,CASSLGTGSYEQYF,TGTGCCAGCAGCTTGGGGACGGGTTCCTACGAGCAGTACTTC
TRBV6-5,.,TRBJ2-1,.,CASRPRGGSYNEQFF,TGTGCCAGCAGACCCCGTGGGGGCTCCTACAATGAGCAGTTCTTC
TRBV5-7,.,TRBJ1-2,TRBD1,CASSQRQGDYGYTF,TGTGCCAGCAGCCAGAGACAGGGAGACTATGGCTACACCTTC
TRBV6-2/TRBV6-3,.,TRBJ1-4,.,CASSNQGTNEKLFF,TGTGCCAGCAGTAACCAGGGGACTAATGAAAAACTGTTTTTT
TRBV7-9,.,TRBJ2-5,TRBD1,CASSRGTGERETQYF,TGTGCCAGCAGCCGGGGGACAGGGGAGAGAGAGACCCAGTACTTC